Below, 28 T cell receptor beta chains from the same sample are listed, as sequenced in a study of CD8 T cells in Susac syndrome. Random hexamers served to reverse transcribe about 0.45 to 1 ug RNA. TCRdb fed the immunoSEQ multiplex PCR reads into MiXCR, producing one record per CDR3 protein. This sample has 95,000 to 150,000 distinct CDR3 sequences, with about 95% found just once. The sequenced sample was CD4+ T cells from PBMCs. The receptors stem from a human donor in good health.

The table lists this clonotype with a count of one. This sequence joins TRBV7-2 and TRBJ2-2; D is perhaps TRBD2 (5 bases). The CDR3 runs to 16 residues. With 1 base removed from V and 2 bases from J, the gap between germline ends came to 11 bases. Germline assignment: CDR1 SGHTA and CDR2 FQGNSA. The CDR3 DNA reads TGTGCCAGCAGCTTAGTGGGCCTAGCCAACACCGGGGAGCTGTTTTTT. The encoded protein is CASSLVGLANTGELFF.

V gene TRBV5-6 combines with J gene TRBJ2-3; 13 nucleotides line up with TRBD2. The ends lost 4 bases at V and 8 bases at J; junction bases unmatched: 10. Germline V lookup: CDR1 SGHDT, CDR2 YYEEEE. The CDR3 runs to 16 residues. The CDR3 sequence: CASSNSGLAGVGTQYF. The CDR3 nucleotides read TGTGCCAGCAGCAACAGCGGACTAGCGGGAGTAGGTACGCAGTATTTT.

This chain connects TRBV6-5 to TRBJ2-4; D gene uncertain. V lost 0 bases and J lost 7, with 7 bases in between. The CDR3 is 13 amino acids. Per the germline V gene, CDR1 is MNHEY and CDR2 is SVGAGI. CDR3 DNA: TGTGCCAGCAGTTACTCAGGAGTGAACATTCAGTACTTC. Encoded protein: CASSYSGVNIQYF.

V is TRBV19 and J is TRBJ1-6; D may be TRBD1 (5 bases). Germline V gene sequence: CDR1 LNHDA, CDR2 SQIVND (reference sequence). V lost 2 bases to trimming and J lost 10 bases, with 18 bases between them. The CDR3 length is 16 residues. Here the CDR3 DNA reads TGTGCCAGTAGTATACTAAGGACATCCTACTCCTCACCCCTCCACTTT. Translated, it gives CASSILRTSYSSPLHF.

The chain joins TRBV18 to TRBJ1-5; TRBD1 is a possible D gene (6 bases). V lost 3 bases and J 3 bases, leaving 9 bases between the germline ends. Germline CDR1 is KGHSH and CDR2 is LQKENI. This CDR3 has 14 residues. The CDR3 region is CASSPYRDNQPQHF. The CDR3 DNA follows: TGTGCCAGCTCACCGTACAGGGACAATCAGCCCCAGCATTTT.

Here the CDR3 reads CSASSRDSYGYTF. CDR3 DNA sequence: TGCAGTGCTAGTAGTCGGGACAGCTATGGCTACACCTTC. V and J are TRBV20-1 and TRBJ1-2, with 7 bases matching TRBD1. V was clipped by 3 bases and J by 4 bases; unmatched bases: 5. Germline CDR1 and CDR2: DFQATT and SNEGSKA (reference sequence). The CDR3 sequence is 13 residues long.

V and J are TRBV29-1 and TRBJ1-4, with D possibly being TRBD1 (5 bases). The CDR3 length is 16 residues. Trimming took 4 bases from V and 1 from J, leaving 16 bases between them. Germline values: CDR1 SQVTM, CDR2 ANQGSEA. The chain's CDR3 is CSVVYTGDETNEKLFF. The CDR3 bases are TGCAGCGTTGTATACACGGGGGATGAAACTAATGAAAAACTGTTTTTT.

The V gene is TRBV12-3 or TRBV12-4, the J gene TRBJ1-2, with 7 positions matching TRBD1. V trimming: 6 bases; J trimming: 6 bases; junction bases outside the gene matches: 13. The CDR3 contains 15 residues. DNA of the CDR3: TGTGCCAGCAGCCTACTCGGACAGGCAAGCCATGGCTACACCTTC. It is translated as CASSLLGQASHGYTF.

This sequence joins TRBV3-1 and TRBJ1-1; D remains unclear. The germline CDR1 and CDR2 sequences are LGHDT and YNNKEL (reference sequence). Trimming pared 1 base from V and 8 bases from J, leaving 8 bases between. The CDR3 has 12 residues. The CDR3 loop is CASSQVNREAFF. CDR3 in DNA: TGTGCCAGCAGCCAAGTCAATAGAGAAGCTTTCTTT.

J is TRBJ2-3 and V is TRBV5-1, with D possibly being TRBD1 or TRBD2 (6 bases each). The ends were cut back, 0 bases at V and 4 bases at J, with 15 bases in the middle. This CDR3 has 16 amino acids. The germline V gene encodes CDR1 SGHRS and CDR2 YFSETQ. CDR3 residues: CASSLGRGQMADTQYF. The CDR3, as DNA: TGCGCCAGCAGCTTGGGCCGGGGGCAAATGGCAGATACGCAGTATTTT.

The CDR3 sequence: CSTGGDRAPYEQYF. CDR3 DNA sequence: TGCAGTACCGGGGGGGACAGGGCGCCCTACGAGCAGTACTTC. The chain has TRBV20-1 and TRBJ2-7; possibly TRBD1 for D (9 bases). V lost 8 bases and J 2 bases, leaving 19 bases between the germline ends. Germline V gene data show CDR1 as DFQATT and CDR2 as SNEGSKA (reference sequence). The CDR3 has 14 amino acids.

The chain uses TRBV7-2 and TRBJ1-6; TRBD1 matches 7 bases. Per germline, CDR1 SGHTA and CDR2 FQGNSA. Trimming cost V 5 bases and J 4 bases; bases outside gene matches: 17. The CDR3 runs 19 residues. CDR3 region: CASSQTGQLGGIYNSPLHF. CDR3 nucleotides: TGTGCCAGCAGCCAGACAGGCCAACTAGGGGGCATATATAATTCACCCCTCCACTTT.

The gene calls are TRBV5-1 and TRBJ1-1; 12 bases fit TRBD1. V was clipped by 2 bases and J by 1 base; unmatched bases: 6. The CDR3 has 17 amino acids. Germline assignment: CDR1 SGHRS and CDR2 YFSETQ. The CDR3 DNA is TGCGCCAGCAGCTTACCGGGACAGGGGGCCGGGAACACTGAAGCTTTCTTT. Translation gives CASSLPGQGAGNTEAFF.

This chain links TRBV18 with TRBJ1-1, with no clear D. CDR3 size: 14 residues. The V gene's germline CDR1 is KGHSH and CDR2 LQKENI. Trimming removed 4 bases from V and 3 bases from J, with 12 bases in between. As DNA, the CDR3 is TGTGCCAGCTCACGGACCGACGGAGACACTGAAGCTTTCTTT. Residues: CASSRTDGDTEAFF.

The chain employs TRBV20-1 and TRBJ1-1; D possibly corresponds to TRBD1 (5 bases). The CDR3 loop spans 13 amino acids. Germline CDR1 is DFQATT and CDR2 is SNEGSKA (reference sequence). The V gene lost 4 bases and the J gene lost 1 base, with 10 bases spanning the gap. CDR3 sequence: CSAIPGQNTEAFF. The CDR3 DNA reads as TGCAGTGCTATCCCAGGACAGAACACTGAAGCTTTCTTT.

The chain recombines TRBV14 with TRBJ2-3; D remains unclear. From germline, CDR1 is SGHDN and CDR2 FVKESK. Trimming pared 1 base from V and 6 bases from J, leaving 14 bases between. The length of the CDR3 is 15 residues. CDR3 amino acids: CASSQVYKAADTQYF. The CDR3 region has the DNA TGTGCCAGCAGCCAAGTGTACAAGGCGGCGGATACGCAGTATTTT.

The gene calls are TRBV20-1 and TRBJ1-2; maybe TRBD1 (5 bases). Germline V lookup: CDR1 DFQATT, CDR2 SNEGSKA (reference sequence). The CDR3 contains 12 residues. Trimming removed 6 bases from V and 6 bases from J, with 14 bases in between. DNA of the CDR3: TGCAGTGCCCCGCTGGGGGGTCATGGCTACACCTTC. Amino acids: CSAPLGGHGYTF.

The rearrangement links TRBV20-1 to TRBJ2-7; D remains unclear. Trimming left V 1 base short and J 2 bases short, with 12 bases between. Per germline, CDR1 DFQATT and CDR2 SNEGSKA (reference sequence). The CDR3 has 14 residues. CDR3 bases: TGCAGTGCTAGAGTAACCCCTACTGCCTACGAGCAGTACTTC. Residues: CSARVTPTAYEQYF.

The rearrangement links TRBV29-1 to TRBJ2-5; unclear D gene. V was clipped by 8 bases and J by 4 bases, with 14 bases between them. Germline CDR1 reads SQVTM; CDR2 reads ANQGSEA. The CDR3 has 12 amino acids. CDR3 nucleotide sequence: TGCAGCTACACAAGGACCGGAGAGACCCAGTACTTC. The encoded protein is CSYTRTGETQYF.

The chain couples TRBV20-1 to TRBJ1-2; 12 nucleotides line up with TRBD1. Per germline, CDR1 DFQATT and CDR2 SNEGSKA (reference sequence). This CDR3 spans 18 amino acids. J lost 3 bases, V lost 2 bases, and 13 bases had no gene match. The chain's CDR3 is CSARPLAGQGARDYGYTF. The CDR3 nucleotides read TGCAGTGCTAGACCCCTAGCGGGACAGGGGGCTAGGGACTATGGCTACACCTTC.

The chain combines TRBV5-4 with TRBJ2-2; D is uncertain. Germline V lookup: CDR1 SGHNT, CDR2 YYREEE (reference sequence). This CDR3 contains 15 residues. V gave up 0 bases and J gave up 3 bases, with 9 bases separating them. CDR3 in amino acids: CASSLAAGDTGELFF. CDR3 nucleotides: TGTGCCAGCAGCTTGGCGGCAGGCGACACCGGGGAGCTGTTTTTT. Based on the CDR3 plus reference TRBV5-4 and TRBJ2-2, the full variable domain is ETGVTQSPTHLIKTRGQQVTLRCSSQSGHNTVSWYQQALGQGPQFIFQYYREEENGRGNFPPRFSGLQFPNYSSELNVNALELDDSALYLCASSLAAGDTGELFFGEGSRLTVL.

This clonotype was recorded only once. This chain links TRBV20-1 with TRBJ2-3; 15 bases line up with TRBD2. This CDR3 is 17 amino acids long. Germline CDR1 DFQATT, CDR2 SNEGSKA (reference sequence). V gave up 3 bases and J gave up 0 bases; unmatched junction bases: 4. CDR3: CSASPGLAGGSTDTQYF. The DNA of the CDR3 is TGCAGTGCTAGCCCGGGACTAGCGGGAGGTAGCACAGATACGCAGTATTTT.

Notes on this clonotype: At one end, the junction sequence differs from germline, possibly due to a read error. V gene TRBV5-1 combines with J gene TRBJ2-2; tentatively, D is TRBD2 (5 bases). Germline V gives CDR1 SGHRS, CDR2 YFSETQ. The CDR3 runs to 15 residues. The CDR3 sequence is CASSLRISGTGELFF. CDR3 bases: TGCGCCAGCAGCTTGCGGATTTCGGGCACCGGGGAGCTTTTTTTT. Combining the CDR3 with reference TRBV5-1 and TRBJ2-2 gives the whole variable domain KAGVTQTPRYLIKTRGQQVTLSCSPISGHRSVSWYQQTPGQGLQFLFEYFSETQRNKGNFPGRFSGRQFSNSRSEMNVSTLELGDSALYLCASSLRISGTGELFFGEGSRLTVL.

The chain has TRBV24-1 and TRBJ2-1; D assignment may be TRBD1 or TRBD2 (5 bases each). CDR3 length: 13 amino acids. From germline, CDR1 is KGHDR and CDR2 SFDVKD. Trimming pared 7 bases from V and 8 bases from J, leaving 14 bases between. CDR3 protein: CATSAFGGDEQFF. In nucleotides, the CDR3 is TGTGCCACCAGCGCATTTGGGGGTGATGAGCAGTTCTTC.

The chain has TRBV6-5 and TRBJ1-1; D gene ambiguous. The CDR3 runs 14 residues. Trimming stripped 2 bases from V and 0 bases from J, with 7 bases between. Germline values: CDR1 MNHEY, CDR2 SVGAGI. CDR3 nucleotides: TGTGCCAGCAGTTACAGGCAGTTGAACACTGAAGCTTTCTTT. Translating gives CASSYRQLNTEAFF.

In this sample, this clonotype turned up once. This rearrangement joins TRBV2 to TRBJ2-7; TRBD2 matches 12 bases. Germline CDR1 reads SNHLY; CDR2 reads FYNNEI. This CDR3 is built from 16 residues. V dropped 6 bases and J dropped 3; count of bases not matched to a gene: 9. As DNA, the CDR3 is TGTGCCAGCAGGCCCACGACTAGCGGGAGCCTCTACGAGCAGTACTTC. This translates into CASRPTTSGSLYEQYF.

The genes are TRBV7-9 and TRBJ1-2, with TRBD1 as a possible D gene (6 bases). The V end lost 4 bases, the J end lost 10 bases, and 16 bases lay between the germline ends. The CDR3 is 13 residues long. Germline V gene sequence: CDR1 SEHNR, CDR2 FQNEAQ (reference sequence). The CDR3 loop is CASSSRGQLNYTF. Here the CDR3 DNA reads TGTGCCAGCAGCTCGAGAGGACAGCTGAACTACACCTTC.

The chain joins TRBV7-3 to TRBJ2-6; 7 positions agree with TRBD2. The CDR3 runs to 16 residues. With 5 bases clipped from V and 5 bases from J, the junction kept 9 bases outside the gene matches. CDR1 and CDR2 from the germline V gene are SGHTA and FQGTGA. CDR3 DNA: TGTGCCAGCAGCCCGGCCGGCGGGAGTAGGGCCAACGTCCTGACTTTC. This encodes CASSPAGGSRANVLTF. The full variable domain, completed using reference TRBV7-3 and TRBJ2-6, is GAGVSQTPSNKVTEKGKYVELRCDPISGHTALYWYRQSLGQGPEFLIYFQGTGAADDSGLPNDRFFAVRPEGSVSTLKIQRTERGDSAVYLCASSPAGGSRANVLTFGAGSRLTVL.